This T cell receptor (beta chain) was captured in a study of T cells in Graves' hyperthyroidism and ophthalmopathy. Notes on the study in general: Patients with ophthalmopathy were separated from those with stable hyperthyroidism by a 13 V-J model. Onset of ophthalmopathy came a median approximately 6.9 months after the model predicted it.

Trimming took 0 bases from V and 7 from J, leaving 12 bases between them. This CDR3 comprises 15 residues. From germline, CDR1 is MGHRA and CDR2 YSYEKL. Authors of the study amplified TCR beta CDR3 regions from RNA transcripts. Carried out on the TCR CDR3, a first-round RT-PCR used the HTBI primer set. MiXCR, run by TCRdb on the multiplex PCR reads, gives a single entry per CDR3 protein. The sample shows roughly 500,000 distinct CDR3 sequences, around 22% of them seen only once. Investigators excluded patients with uncontrolled infection, other autoimmune disease, pregnancy or lactation. In regard to this clonotype: The antigen remains unidentified.

The sequence was obtained from a woman aged 30 to 39 with Graves' ophthalmopathy. This sequence joins TRBV4-1 and TRBJ2-2; no clear D. Material: blood. This CDR3 is CASSQDPRLLGELFF. The DNA for the CDR3 is TGCGCCAGCAGCCAAGATCCTCGGCTGCTCGGGGAGCTGTTTTTT.